This T cell receptor beta chain was recovered during a study of T cells after yellow fever vaccination. With V trimmed by 7 bases and J by 4 bases, 9 bases remained unmatched. Germline V CDR1 and CDR2: SGHTA, FQGNSA. The CDR3 runs to 14 residues. 5'RACE template switching generated TCR cDNA, adding a universal primer site and UMIs. Each CDR3 protein gets one entry after TCRdb re-called the 5' RACE reads with MiXCR. In the table there are 620,000 or so distinct CDR3 sequences, approximately 16% of which are singletons. Note on this clonotype: The antigen is not known.

Study outcomes and limitations: It was a small share of clonotypes that appeared in both CD4 and CD8 compartments. At around 95% for CD4 and about 91% for CD8, most primary-vaccination clones showed up again after the booster. There was a possibility that FACS-sorted repertoires contained abundant clonotypes contaminating from the bulk population.

The chain recombines TRBV7-2 with TRBJ1-2, with 7 bases aligning to TRBD1. Sequenced material: PBMCs, taken less than 6 days after the first yellow fever vaccination. This TCR was sampled from a man between 18 and 29 years old who received the YFV17D yellow fever vaccine. In DNA, the CDR3 is TGTGCCAGCAACCTAGGGGCAGGGGGCTATGGCTACACCTTC. This translates into CASNLGAGGYGYTF.